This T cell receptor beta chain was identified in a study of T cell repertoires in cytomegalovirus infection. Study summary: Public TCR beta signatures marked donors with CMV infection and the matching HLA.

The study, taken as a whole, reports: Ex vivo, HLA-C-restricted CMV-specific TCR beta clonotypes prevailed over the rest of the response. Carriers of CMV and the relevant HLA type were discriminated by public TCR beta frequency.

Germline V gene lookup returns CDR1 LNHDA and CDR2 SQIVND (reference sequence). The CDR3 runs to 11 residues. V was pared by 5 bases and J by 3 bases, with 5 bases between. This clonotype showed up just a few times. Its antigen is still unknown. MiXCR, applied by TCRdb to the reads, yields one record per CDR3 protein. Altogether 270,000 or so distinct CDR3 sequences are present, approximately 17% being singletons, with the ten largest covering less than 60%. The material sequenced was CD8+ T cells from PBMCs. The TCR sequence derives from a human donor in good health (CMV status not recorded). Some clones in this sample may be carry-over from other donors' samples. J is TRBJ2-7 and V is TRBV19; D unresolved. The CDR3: CASSDHYEQYF. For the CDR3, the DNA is TGTGCCAGTAGTGACCACTACGAGCAGTACTTC. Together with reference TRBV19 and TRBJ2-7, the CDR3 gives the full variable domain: DGGITQSPKYLFRKEGQNVTLSCEQNLNHDAMYWYRQDPGQGLRLIYYSQIVNDFQKGDIAEGYSVSREKKESFPLTVTSAQKNPTAFYLCASSDHYEQYFGPGTRLTVT.